The clone carrying this TCR beta chain was recorded many times. A single record per CDR3 protein comes from TCRdb applying MiXCR to the 5' RACE reads. There are hundreds of thousands of distinct CDR3 sequences in the sample; 10% to 13% occur only once, and roughly a fifth lies in the top ten. The source of the sample is a study of CD8 T cells in ankylosing spondylitis. J gave up 6 bases and V 6 bases, and 16 bases lay outside the gene matches. CDR1 and CDR2 (germline): DFQATT, SNEGSKA (reference sequence). This CDR3 has 15 residues. Sequenced: blood, either unsorted or a sorted T cell fraction (not recorded which). This sequence originates from a male donor with ankylosing spondylitis or in good health (not recorded which). The V and J genes are TRBV20-1 and TRBJ1-1; 7 bases line up with TRBD1. CDR3 in DNA: TGCAGTGCCAACCCAGGGGGGACGTTGGGGGCTGAAGCTTTCTTT. Translation gives CSANPGGTLGAEAFF.